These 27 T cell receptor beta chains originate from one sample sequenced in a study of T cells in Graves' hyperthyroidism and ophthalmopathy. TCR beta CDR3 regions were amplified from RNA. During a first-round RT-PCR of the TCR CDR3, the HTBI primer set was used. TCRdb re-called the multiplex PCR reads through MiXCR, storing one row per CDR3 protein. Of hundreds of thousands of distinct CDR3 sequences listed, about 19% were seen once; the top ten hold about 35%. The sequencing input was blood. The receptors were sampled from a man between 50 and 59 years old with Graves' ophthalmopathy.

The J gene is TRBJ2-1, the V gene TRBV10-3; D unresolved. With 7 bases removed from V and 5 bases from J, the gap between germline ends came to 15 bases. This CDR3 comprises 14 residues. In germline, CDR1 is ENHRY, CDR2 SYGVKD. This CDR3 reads CAITQATSDNEQFF. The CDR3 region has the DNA TGTGCCATCACCCAAGCTACCAGTGACAATGAGCAGTTCTTC.

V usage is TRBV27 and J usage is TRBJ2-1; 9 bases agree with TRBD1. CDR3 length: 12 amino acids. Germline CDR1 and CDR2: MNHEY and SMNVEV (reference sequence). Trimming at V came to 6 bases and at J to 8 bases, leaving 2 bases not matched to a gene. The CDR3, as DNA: TGTGCCAGCAGAACAGGGGGCTATGAGCAGTTCTTC. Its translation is CASRTGGYEQFF.

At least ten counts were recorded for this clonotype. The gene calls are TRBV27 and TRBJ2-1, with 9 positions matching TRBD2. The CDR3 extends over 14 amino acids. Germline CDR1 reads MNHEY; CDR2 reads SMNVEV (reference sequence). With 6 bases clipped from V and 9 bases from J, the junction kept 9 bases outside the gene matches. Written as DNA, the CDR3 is TGTGCCAGCAGGCCTGCGGGAGGGCCGGGTGAGCAGTTCTTC. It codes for CASRPAGGPGEQFF.

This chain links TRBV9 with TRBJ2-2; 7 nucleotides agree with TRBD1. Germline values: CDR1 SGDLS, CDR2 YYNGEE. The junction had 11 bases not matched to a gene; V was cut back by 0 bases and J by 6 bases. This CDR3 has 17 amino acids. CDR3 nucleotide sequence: TGTGCCAGCAGCGTAGCACCGGGACAGTGGGGGTCCGGGGAGCTGTTTTTT. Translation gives CASSVAPGQWGSGELFF.

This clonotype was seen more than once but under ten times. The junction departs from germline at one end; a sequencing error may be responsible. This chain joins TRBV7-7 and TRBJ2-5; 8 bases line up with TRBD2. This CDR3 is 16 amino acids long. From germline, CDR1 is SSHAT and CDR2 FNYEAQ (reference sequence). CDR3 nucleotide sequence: TGTGCTAGCAGCTTAGGAAGCGGGAGAGTCCGAGAGACCCAGTACTTC. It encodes CASSLGSGRVRETQYF.

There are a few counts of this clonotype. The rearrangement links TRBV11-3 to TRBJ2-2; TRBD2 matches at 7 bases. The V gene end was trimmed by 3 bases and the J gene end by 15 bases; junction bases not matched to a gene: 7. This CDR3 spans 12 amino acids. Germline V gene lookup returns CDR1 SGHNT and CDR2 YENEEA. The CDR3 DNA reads TGTGCCAGCAGCTTCAGCGGGGCCGGAGTGTTTTTT. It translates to CASSFSGAGVFF.

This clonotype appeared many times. The CDR3 reads CASSSVGDTQYF. CDR3 coding DNA: TGTGCCAGCAGCTCAGTGGGAGATACGCAGTATTTT. This chain links TRBV7-9 with TRBJ2-3; D gene ambiguous. This CDR3 comprises 12 residues. CDR1 is SEHNR and CDR2 is FQNEAQ in the germline V gene (reference sequence). V was trimmed by 4 bases and J by 5 bases, leaving 7 bases between them.

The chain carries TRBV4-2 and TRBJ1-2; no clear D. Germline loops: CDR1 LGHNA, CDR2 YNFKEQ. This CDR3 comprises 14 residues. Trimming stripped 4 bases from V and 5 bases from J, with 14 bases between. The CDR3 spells CASSPEAEKYGYTF. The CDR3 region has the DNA TGTGCCAGCAGCCCAGAGGCAGAGAAGTATGGCTACACCTTC.

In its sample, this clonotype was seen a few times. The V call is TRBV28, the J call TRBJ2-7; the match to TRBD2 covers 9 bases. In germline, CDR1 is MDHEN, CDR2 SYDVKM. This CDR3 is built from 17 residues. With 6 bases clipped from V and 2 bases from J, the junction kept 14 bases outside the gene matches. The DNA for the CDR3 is TGTGCCAGCAGCAAATGGTCTAGCGGGATCCAGGCCTACGAGCAGTACTTC. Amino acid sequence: CASSKWSSGIQAYEQYF.

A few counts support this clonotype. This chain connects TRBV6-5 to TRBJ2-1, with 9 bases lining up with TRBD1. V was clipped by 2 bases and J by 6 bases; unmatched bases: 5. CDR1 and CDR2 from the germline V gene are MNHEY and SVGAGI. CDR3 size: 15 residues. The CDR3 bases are TGTGCCAGCAGTTACGACAGGGGGAACGGCAATGAGCAGTTCTTC. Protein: CASSYDRGNGNEQFF.

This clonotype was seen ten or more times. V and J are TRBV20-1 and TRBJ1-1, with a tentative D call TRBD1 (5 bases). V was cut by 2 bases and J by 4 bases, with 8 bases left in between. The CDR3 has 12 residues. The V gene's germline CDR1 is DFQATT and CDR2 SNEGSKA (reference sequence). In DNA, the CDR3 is TGCAGTGCTAGAAGGGGTTTCACTGAAGCTTTCTTT. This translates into CSARRGFTEAFF.

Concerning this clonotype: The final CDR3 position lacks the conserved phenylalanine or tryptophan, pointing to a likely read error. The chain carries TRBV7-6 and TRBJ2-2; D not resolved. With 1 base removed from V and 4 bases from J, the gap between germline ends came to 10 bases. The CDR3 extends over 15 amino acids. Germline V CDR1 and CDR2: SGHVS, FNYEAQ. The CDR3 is CASSLEVSSTGELFL. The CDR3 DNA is TGTGCCAGCAGCTTAGAAGTTTCCAGCACCGGGGAGCTGTTTCTT.

CDR3 amino acids: CASSRRGAVTDTQYF. The CDR3 DNA reads TGTGCCAGCAGCCGGAGGGGAGCGGTGACAGATACGCAGTATTTT. The V call is TRBV5-5, the J call TRBJ2-3; possibly TRBD2 for D (6 bases). V dropped 4 bases and J dropped 3 bases, with 15 bases sitting between them. This CDR3 has 15 residues. From germline, CDR1 is SGHKS and CDR2 YYEKEE (reference sequence).

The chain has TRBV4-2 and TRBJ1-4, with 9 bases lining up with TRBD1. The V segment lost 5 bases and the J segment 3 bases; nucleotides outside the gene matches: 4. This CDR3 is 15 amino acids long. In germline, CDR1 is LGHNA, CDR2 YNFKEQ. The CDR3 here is CASSGQGSPNEKLFF. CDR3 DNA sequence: TGTGCCAGCAGCGGACAGGGGTCCCCTAATGAAAAACTGTTTTTT.

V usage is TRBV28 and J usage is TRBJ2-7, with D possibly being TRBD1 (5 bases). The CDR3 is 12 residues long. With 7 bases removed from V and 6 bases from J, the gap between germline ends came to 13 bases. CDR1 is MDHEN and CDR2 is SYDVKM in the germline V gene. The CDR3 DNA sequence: TGTGCCAGCACCCGGCCTCAGGGCGAGCAGTACTTC. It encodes CASTRPQGEQYF.

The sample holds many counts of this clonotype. DNA of the CDR3: TGTGCCACCAGTGACATATCGGGGGGCGTAACCGGGGAGCTGTTTTTT. Protein product: CATSDISGGVTGELFF. The gene calls are TRBV24-1 and TRBJ2-2; D is perhaps TRBD2 (7 bases). Trimming stripped 4 bases from V and 5 bases from J, with 16 bases between. Germline V gene sequence: CDR1 KGHDR, CDR2 SFDVKD. The CDR3 contains 16 residues.

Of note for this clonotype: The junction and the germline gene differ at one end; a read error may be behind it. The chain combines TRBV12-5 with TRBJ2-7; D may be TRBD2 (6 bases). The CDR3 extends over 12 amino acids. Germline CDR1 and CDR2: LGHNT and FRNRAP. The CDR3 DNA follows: TGTACTAGTGGTTTTGGACTATACGAGCAGTACTTC. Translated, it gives CTSGFGLYEQYF.

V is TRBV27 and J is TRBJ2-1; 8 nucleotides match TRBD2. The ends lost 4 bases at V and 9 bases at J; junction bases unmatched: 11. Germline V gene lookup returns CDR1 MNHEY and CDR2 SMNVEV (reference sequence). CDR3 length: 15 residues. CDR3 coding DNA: TGTGCCAGCAGTTCTCCCCGCGGGAGCGGGAGTGAGCAGTTCTTC. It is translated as CASSSPRGSGSEQFF.

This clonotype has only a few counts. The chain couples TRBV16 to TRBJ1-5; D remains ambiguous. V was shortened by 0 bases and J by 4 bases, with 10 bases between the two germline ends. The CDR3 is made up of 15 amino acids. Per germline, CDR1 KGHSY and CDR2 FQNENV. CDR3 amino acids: CASSQSTGSNQPQHF. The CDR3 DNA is TGTGCCAGCAGCCAATCCACGGGTTCTAATCAGCCCCAGCATTTT.

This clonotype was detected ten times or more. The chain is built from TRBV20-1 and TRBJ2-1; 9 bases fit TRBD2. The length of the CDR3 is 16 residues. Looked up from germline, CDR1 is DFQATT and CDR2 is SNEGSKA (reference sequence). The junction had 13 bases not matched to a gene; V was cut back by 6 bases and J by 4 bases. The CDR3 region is CSAPRSASGIYNEQFF. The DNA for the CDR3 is TGCAGTGCCCCCCGGAGTGCTAGCGGGATTTACAATGAGCAGTTCTTC.

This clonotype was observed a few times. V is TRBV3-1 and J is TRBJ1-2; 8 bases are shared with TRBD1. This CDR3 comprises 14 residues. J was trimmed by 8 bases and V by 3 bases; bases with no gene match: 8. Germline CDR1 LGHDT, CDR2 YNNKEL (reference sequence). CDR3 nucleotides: TGTGCCAGCAGCCATCAGGGGGCGTTTGGGGGCTACACCTTC. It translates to CASSHQGAFGGYTF.

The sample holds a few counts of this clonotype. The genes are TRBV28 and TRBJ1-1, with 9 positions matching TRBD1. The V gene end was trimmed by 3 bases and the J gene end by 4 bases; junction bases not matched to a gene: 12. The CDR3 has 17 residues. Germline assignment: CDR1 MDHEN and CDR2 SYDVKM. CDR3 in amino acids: CASSFPRTGALITEAFF. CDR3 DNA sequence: TGTGCCAGCAGTTTTCCAAGGACAGGGGCTCTAATCACTGAAGCTTTCTTT.

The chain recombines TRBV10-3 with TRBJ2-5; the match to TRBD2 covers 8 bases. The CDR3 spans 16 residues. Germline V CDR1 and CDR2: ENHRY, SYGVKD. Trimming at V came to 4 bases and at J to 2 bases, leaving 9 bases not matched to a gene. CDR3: CAISGGRAGEQETQYF. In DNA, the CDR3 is TGTGCCATCAGTGGGGGGCGAGCGGGAGAACAAGAGACCCAGTACTTC.

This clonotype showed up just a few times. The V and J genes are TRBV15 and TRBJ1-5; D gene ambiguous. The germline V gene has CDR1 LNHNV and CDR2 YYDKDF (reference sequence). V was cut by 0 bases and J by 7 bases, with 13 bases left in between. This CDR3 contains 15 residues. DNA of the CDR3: TGTGCCACCAGCAGAGATAGGGCAGGAGGGCAGCCCCAGCATTTT. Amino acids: CATSRDRAGGQPQHF.

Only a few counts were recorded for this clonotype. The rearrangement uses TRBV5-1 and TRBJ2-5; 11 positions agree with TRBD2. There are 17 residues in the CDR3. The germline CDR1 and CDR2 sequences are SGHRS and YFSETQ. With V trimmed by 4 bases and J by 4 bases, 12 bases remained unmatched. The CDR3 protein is CASSLSLTSGTRETQYF. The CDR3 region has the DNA TGCGCCAGCAGCCTCTCCTTGACTAGCGGGACGAGAGAGACCCAGTACTTC.

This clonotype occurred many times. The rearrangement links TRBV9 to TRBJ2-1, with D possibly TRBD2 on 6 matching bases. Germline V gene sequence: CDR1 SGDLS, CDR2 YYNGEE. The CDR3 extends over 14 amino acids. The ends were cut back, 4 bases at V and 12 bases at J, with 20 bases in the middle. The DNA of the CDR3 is TGTGCCAGCAGCTTCAGGGACTCAGGCATGGGGCAGTTCTTC. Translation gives CASSFRDSGMGQFF.

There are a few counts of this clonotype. CDR3 sequence reads: CATRAGQTQTGELFF. In DNA form, the CDR3 reads TGTGCCACCCGCGCTGGGCAGACACAGACCGGGGAGCTGTTTTTT. The chain joins TRBV24-1 to TRBJ2-2; D gene unclear. The CDR3 has 15 amino acids. The germline V and J ends were trimmed by 9 bases and 5 bases, with 18 bases remaining between them. CDR1 and CDR2 from the germline V gene are KGHDR and SFDVKD.